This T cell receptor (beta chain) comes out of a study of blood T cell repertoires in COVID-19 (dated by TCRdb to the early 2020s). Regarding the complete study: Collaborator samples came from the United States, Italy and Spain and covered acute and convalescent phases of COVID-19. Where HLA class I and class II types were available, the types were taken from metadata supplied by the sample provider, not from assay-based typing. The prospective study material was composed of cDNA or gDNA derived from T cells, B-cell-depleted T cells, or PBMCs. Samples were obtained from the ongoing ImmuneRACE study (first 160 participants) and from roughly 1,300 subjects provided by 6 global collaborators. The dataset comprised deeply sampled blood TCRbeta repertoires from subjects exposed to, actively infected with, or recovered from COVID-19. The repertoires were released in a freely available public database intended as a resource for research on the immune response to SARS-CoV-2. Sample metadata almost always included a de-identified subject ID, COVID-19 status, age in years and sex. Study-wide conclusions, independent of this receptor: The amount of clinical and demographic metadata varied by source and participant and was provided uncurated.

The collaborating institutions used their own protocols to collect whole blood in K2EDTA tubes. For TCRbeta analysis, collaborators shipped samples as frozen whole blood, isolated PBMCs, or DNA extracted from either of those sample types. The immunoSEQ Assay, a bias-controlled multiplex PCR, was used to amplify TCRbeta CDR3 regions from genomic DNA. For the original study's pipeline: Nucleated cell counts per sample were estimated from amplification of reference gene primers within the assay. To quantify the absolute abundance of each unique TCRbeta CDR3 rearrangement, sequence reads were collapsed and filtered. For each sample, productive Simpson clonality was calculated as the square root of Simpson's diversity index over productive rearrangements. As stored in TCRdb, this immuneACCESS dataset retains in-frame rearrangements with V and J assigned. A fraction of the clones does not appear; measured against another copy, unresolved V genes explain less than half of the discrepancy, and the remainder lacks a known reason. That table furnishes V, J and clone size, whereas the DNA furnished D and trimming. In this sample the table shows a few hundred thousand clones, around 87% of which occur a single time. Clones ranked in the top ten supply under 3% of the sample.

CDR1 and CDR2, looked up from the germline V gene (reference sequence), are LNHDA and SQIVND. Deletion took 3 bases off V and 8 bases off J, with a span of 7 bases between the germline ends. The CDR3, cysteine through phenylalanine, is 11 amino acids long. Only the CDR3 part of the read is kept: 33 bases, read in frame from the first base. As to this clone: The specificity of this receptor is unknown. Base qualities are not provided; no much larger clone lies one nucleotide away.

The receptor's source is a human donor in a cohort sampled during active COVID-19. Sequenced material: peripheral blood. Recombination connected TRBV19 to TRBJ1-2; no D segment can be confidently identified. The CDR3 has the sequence CASSIGVGYTF. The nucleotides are TGTGCCAGTAGTATCGGGGTCGGCTACACCTTC.